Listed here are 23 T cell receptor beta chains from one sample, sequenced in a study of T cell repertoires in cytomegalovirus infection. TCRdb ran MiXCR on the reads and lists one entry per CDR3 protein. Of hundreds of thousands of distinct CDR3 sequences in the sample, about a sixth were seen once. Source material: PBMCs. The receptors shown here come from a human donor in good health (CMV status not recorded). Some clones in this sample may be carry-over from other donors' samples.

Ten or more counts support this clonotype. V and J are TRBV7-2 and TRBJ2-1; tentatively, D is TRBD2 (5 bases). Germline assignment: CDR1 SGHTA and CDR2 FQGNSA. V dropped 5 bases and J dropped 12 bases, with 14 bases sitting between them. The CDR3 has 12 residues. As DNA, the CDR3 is TGTGCCAGCAGCCGCCCCGAGGGTAGGCAGTTCTTC. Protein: CASSRPEGRQFF.

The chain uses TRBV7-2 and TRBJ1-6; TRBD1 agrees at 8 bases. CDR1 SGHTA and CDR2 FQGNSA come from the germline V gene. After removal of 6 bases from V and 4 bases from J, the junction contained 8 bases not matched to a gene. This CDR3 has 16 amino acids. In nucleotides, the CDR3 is TGTGCCAGCAGGGTCGGACAGGGATCGTATAATTCACCCCTCCACTTT. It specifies CASRVGQGSYNSPLHF.

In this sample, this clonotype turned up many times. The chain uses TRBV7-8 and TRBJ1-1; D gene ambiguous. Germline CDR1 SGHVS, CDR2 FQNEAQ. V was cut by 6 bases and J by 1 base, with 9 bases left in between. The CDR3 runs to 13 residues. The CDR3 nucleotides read TGTGCCAGCAGGAGAGCAGGGAACACTGAAGCTTTCTTT. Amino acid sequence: CASRRAGNTEAFF. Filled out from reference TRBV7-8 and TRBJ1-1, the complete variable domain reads GAGVSQSPRYKVAKRGQDVALRCDPISGHVSLFWYQQALGQGPEFLTYFQNEAQLDKSGLPSDRFFAERPEGSVSTLKIQRTQQEDSAVYLCASRRAGNTEAFFGQGTRLTVV.

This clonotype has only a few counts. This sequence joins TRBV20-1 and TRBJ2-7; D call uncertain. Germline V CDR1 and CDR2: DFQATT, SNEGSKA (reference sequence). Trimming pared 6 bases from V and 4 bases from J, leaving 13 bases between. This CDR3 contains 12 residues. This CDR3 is CSAQRDHYEQYF. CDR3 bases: TGCAGTGCCCAAAGGGATCATTACGAGCAGTACTTC.

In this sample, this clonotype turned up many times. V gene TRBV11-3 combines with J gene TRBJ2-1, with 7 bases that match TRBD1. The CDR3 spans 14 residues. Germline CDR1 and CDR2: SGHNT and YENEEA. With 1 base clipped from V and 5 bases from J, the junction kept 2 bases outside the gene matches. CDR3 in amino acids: CASSLGQGDNEQFF. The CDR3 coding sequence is TGTGCCAGCAGCTTAGGACAGGGAGACAATGAGCAGTTCTTC.

The CDR3 reads CASSEASPDTQYF. DNA for the CDR3: TGTGCCAGCAGTGAAGCTTCCCCAGATACGCAGTATTTT. The chain has TRBV2 and TRBJ2-3; D not resolved. The CDR3 length is 13 residues. Trimming took off 0 bases at V and 4 bases at J, with 5 bases between the two ends. The germline gives CDR1 SNHLY, CDR2 FYNNEI.

The CDR3 is CSARDSQRTSGTDTQYF. In DNA, the CDR3 is TGCAGTGCTAGAGATTCTCAACGGACTAGCGGCACAGATACGCAGTATTTT. The chain joins TRBV20-1 to TRBJ2-3, with 9 bases lining up with TRBD2. Trimming cost V 0 bases and J 1 base; bases outside gene matches: 8. CDR1 is DFQATT and CDR2 is SNEGSKA in the germline V gene (reference sequence). The CDR3 sequence is 17 residues long.

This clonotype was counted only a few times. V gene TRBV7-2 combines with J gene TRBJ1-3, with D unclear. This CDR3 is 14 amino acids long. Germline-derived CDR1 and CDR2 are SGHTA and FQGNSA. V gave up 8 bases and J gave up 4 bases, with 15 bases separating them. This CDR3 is CASSTLIRGNTIYF. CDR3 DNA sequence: TGTGCCAGCTCCACCCTTATAAGAGGAAACACCATATATTTT.

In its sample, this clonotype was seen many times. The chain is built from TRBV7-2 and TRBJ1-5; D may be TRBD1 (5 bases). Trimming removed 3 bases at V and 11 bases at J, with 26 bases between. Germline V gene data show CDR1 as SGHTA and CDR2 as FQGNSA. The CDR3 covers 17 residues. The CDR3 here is CASSFGLLSPGPTSQHF. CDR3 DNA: TGTGCCAGCAGCTTTGGTTTACTAAGCCCGGGGCCCACTTCCCAGCATTTT.

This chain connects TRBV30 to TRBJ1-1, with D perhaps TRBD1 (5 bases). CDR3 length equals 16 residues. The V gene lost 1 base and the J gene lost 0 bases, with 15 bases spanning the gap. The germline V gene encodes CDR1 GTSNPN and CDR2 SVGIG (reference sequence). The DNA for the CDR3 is TGTGCCTGGAGTGGTCTCCTGGGGCGATTGAACACTGAAGCTTTCTTT. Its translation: CAWSGLLGRLNTEAFF.

The CDR3 here is CASSVVPAAETQYF. As DNA, the CDR3 is TGTGCCAGCAGCGTAGTTCCGGCCGCGGAGACCCAGTACTTC. The V and J genes are TRBV9 and TRBJ2-5; the D is unclear. V lost 0 bases and J lost 5, with 11 bases in between. Germline CDR1 and CDR2: SGDLS and YYNGEE. The CDR3 totals 14 residues. Drawing the rest from reference TRBV9 and TRBJ2-5, the complete variable domain is DSGVTQTPKHLITATGQRVTLRCSPRSGDLSVYWYQQSLDQGLQFLIQYYNGEERAKGNILERFSAQQFPDLHSELNLSSLELGDSALYFCASSVVPAAETQYFGPGTRLLVL.

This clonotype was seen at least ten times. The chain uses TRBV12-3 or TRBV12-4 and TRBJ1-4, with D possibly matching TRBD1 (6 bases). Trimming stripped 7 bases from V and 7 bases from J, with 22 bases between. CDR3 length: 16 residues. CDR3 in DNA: TGTGCCAGCACCCAACAGGGAAGGGGCAGCGGTGAAAAACTGTTTTTT. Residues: CASTQQGRGSGEKLFF.

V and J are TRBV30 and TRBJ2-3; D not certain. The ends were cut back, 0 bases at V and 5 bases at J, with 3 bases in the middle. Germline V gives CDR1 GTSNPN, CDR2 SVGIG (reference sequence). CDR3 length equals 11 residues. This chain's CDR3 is CAWSVGDTQYF. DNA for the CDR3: TGTGCCTGGAGTGTAGGAGATACGCAGTATTTT.

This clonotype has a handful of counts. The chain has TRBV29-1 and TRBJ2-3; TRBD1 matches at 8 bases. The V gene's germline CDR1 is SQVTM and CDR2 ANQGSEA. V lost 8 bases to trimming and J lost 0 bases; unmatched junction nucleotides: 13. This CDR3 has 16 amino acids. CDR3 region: CSTSGSRGLSTDTQYF. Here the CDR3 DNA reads TGCAGCACTTCCGGTAGCAGGGGGCTTAGCACAGATACGCAGTATTTT.

CDR3 protein: CASSPQPGQVQYF. CDR3 DNA: TGTGCCAGCAGCCCCCAGCCGGGACAGGTGCAGTATTTT. This rearrangement joins TRBV13 to TRBJ2-3; 8 bases line up with TRBD1. Germline V CDR1 and CDR2: PRHDT, FYEKMQ (reference sequence). J lost 11 bases, V lost 5 bases, and 9 bases had no gene match. The CDR3 has 13 amino acids.

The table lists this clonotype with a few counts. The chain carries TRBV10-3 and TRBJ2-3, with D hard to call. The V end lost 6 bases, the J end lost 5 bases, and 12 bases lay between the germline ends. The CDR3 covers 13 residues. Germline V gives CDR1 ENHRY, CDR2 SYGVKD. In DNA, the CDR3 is TGTGCCATCAGAGGAGCCCTGGGAGATACGCAGTATTTT. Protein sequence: CAIRGALGDTQYF.

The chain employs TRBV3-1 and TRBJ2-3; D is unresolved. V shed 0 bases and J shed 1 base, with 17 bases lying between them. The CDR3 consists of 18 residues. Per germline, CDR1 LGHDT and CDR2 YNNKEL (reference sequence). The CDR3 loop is CASSQERQWMGGTDTQYF. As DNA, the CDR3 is TGTGCCAGCAGCCAAGAGCGTCAGTGGATGGGCGGCACAGATACGCAGTATTTT.

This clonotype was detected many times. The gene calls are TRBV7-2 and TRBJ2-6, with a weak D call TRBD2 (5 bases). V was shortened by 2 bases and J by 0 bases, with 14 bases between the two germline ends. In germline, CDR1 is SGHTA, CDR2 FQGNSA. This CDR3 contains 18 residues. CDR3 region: CASSLIAGLYSGANVLTF. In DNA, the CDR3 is TGTGCCAGCAGCTTAATCGCAGGACTTTACTCTGGGGCCAACGTCCTGACTTTC.

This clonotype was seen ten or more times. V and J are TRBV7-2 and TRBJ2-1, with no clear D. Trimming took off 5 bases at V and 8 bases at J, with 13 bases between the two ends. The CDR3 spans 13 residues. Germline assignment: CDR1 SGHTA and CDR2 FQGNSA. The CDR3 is CASSDPPFDEQFF. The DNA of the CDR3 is TGTGCCAGCAGCGACCCCCCTTTCGATGAGCAGTTCTTC.

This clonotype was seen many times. CDR3: CASNSNGGGEGYTF. In nucleotides, the CDR3 is TGTGCCAGCAACTCCAACGGGGGAGGTGAAGGCTACACCTTC. This chain connects TRBV7-8 to TRBJ1-2; D is possibly TRBD1 (5 bases). CDR3 size: 14 residues. Trimming stripped 7 bases from V and 8 bases from J, with 20 bases between. Per the germline V gene, CDR1 is SGHVS and CDR2 is FQNEAQ.

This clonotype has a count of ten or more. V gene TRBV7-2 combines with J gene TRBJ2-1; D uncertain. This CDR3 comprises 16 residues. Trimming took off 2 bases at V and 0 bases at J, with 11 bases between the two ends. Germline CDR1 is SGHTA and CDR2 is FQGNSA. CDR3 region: CASSLFSVSSYNEQFF. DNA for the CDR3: TGTGCCAGCAGCTTATTCTCAGTCTCCTCCTACAATGAGCAGTTCTTC.

The CDR3 protein is CSAAGGASTDTQYF. The CDR3 region has the DNA TGCAGCGCGGCGGGAGGTGCTAGCACAGATACGCAGTATTTT. The chain has TRBV29-1 and TRBJ2-3, with 8 nucleotides matching TRBD2. The CDR3 extends over 14 amino acids. From germline, CDR1 is SQVTM and CDR2 ANQGSEA. Trimming cost V 7 bases and J 0 bases; bases outside gene matches: 6.

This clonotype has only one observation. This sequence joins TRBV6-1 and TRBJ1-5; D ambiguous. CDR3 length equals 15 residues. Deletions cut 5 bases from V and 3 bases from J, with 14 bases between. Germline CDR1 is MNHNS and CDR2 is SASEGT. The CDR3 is CASSPRGGYNQPQHF. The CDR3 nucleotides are TGTGCCAGCAGTCCACGCGGAGGTTACAATCAGCCCCAGCATTTT.